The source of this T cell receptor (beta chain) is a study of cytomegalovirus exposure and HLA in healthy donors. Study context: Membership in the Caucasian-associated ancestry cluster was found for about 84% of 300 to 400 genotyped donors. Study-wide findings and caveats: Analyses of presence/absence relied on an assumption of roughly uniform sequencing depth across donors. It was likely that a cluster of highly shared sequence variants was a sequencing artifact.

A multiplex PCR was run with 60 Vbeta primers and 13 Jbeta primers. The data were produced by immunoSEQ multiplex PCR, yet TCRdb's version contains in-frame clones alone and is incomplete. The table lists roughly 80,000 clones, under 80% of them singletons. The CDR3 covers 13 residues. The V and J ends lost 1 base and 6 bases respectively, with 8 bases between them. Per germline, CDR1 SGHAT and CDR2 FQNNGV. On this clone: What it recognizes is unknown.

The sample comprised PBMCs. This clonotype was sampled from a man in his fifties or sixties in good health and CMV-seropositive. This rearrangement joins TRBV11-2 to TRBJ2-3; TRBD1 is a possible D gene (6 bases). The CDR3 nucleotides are TGTGCCAGCAGCTTAGCAGGGGTGGATACGCAGTATTTT. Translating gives CASSLAGVDTQYF.